One and the same sample provided the 30 T cell receptor beta chains below, sequenced in a study of cytomegalovirus exposure and HLA in healthy donors. A multiplex PCR was run with 60 Vbeta primers and 13 Jbeta primers. The protocol was immunoSEQ multiplex PCR, while the TCRdb copy is restricted to in-frame clones and leaves out a portion. Among about 140,000 clones listed, over 75% were seen once. Sequenced material: PBMCs. The receptors derive from a female donor in good health and CMV-seronegative.

This clone has a count of ten or more. The chain combines TRBV28 with TRBJ2-1; D is unresolved. Between the trimmed V and J ends, which lost 6 bases and 13 bases, there was a span of 19 bases. The CDR3 length is 13 residues. The germline V gene has CDR1 MDHEN and CDR2 SYDVKM. CDR3 DNA: TGTGCCAGCAGCCCCTCGGAAGAGGAAACCCAGTTCTTC. Amino acids: CASSPSEEETQFF. The entire variable domain, with the rest obtained from reference TRBV28 and TRBJ2-1, is as follows: DVKVTQSSRYLVKRTGEKVFLECVQDMDHENMFWYRQDPGLGLRLIYFSYDVKMKEKGDIPEGYSVSREKKERFSLILESASTNQTSMYLCASSPSEEETQFFGPGTRLTVL.

A word on this clone: The junction and the germline gene differ at one end; a read error may be behind it. The chain links TRBV7-6 to TRBJ2-3, with 8 positions matching TRBD1. CDR3 size: 16 residues. Germline V gene lookup returns CDR1 SGHVS and CDR2 FNYEAQ. The CDR3 here is CVSSFGQGGGTDTQYF. CDR3 nucleotide sequence: TGTGTCAGCAGCTTCGGACAGGGTGGGGGCACAGATACGCAGTATTTT. Looking up the rest from reference TRBV7-6 and TRBJ2-3 gives the full variable domain: GAGVSQSPRYKVTKRGQDVALRCDPISGHVSLYWYRQALGQGPEFLTYFNYEAQQDKSGLPNDRFSAERPEGSISTLTIQRTEQRDSAMYRCVSSFGQGGGTDTQYFGPGTRLTVL.

The V and J genes are TRBV4-1 and TRBJ2-7; the match to TRBD2 covers 13 bases. The CDR3 runs 15 residues. V lost 1 base and J lost 6; bases outside the gene matches: 3. Per germline, CDR1 MGHRA and CDR2 YSYEKL. The CDR3 DNA follows: TGCGCCAGCAGCCAAGGGACTAGCGGGAGAGGCGAGCAGTACTTC. Encoded protein: CASSQGTSGRGEQYF.

This clone was counted a single time. This sequence joins TRBV4-1 and TRBJ1-1; 12 bases align to TRBD1. J gave up 3 bases and V 4 bases, and 6 bases lay outside the gene matches. The germline gives CDR1 MGHRA, CDR2 YSYEKL. This CDR3 is built from 16 residues. Written as DNA, the CDR3 is TGCGCCAGCAGCCCGGGACAGGGGGCATTACACACTGAAGCTTTCTTT. Its protein is CASSPGQGALHTEAFF.

The chain links TRBV4-2 to TRBJ2-3, with 11 bases identical to TRBD2. Germline loops: CDR1 LGHNA, CDR2 YNFKEQ. This CDR3 contains 17 residues. The ends lost 4 bases at V and 0 bases at J; junction bases unmatched: 6. The CDR3 spells CASSPSRTSGSTDTQYF. In DNA form, the CDR3 reads TGTGCCAGCAGCCCCTCCCGGACTAGCGGGAGCACAGATACGCAGTATTTT.

The chain recombines TRBV29-1 with TRBJ2-5, with D possibly being TRBD1 (7 bases). Trimming left V 5 bases short and J 2 bases short, with 15 bases between. This CDR3 is built from 14 residues. Germline CDR1 reads SQVTM; CDR2 reads ANQGSEA. CDR3 protein: CSVRQGGGQETQYF. In DNA form, the CDR3 reads TGCAGCGTTCGACAGGGAGGCGGACAAGAGACCCAGTACTTC.

This clone was counted once. The gene calls are TRBV5-8 and TRBJ1-1; D is ambiguous. V was clipped by 0 bases and J by 5 bases, with 2 bases between them. The CDR3 runs 11 residues. Germline CDR1 SGHTS, CDR2 YDEGEE. CDR3 in amino acids: CASSLATEAFF. In nucleotides, the CDR3 is TGTGCCAGCAGCTTGGCAACTGAAGCTTTCTTT.

The CDR3 spells CSVAGGGQSYEQYF. CDR3 nucleotide sequence: TGCAGCGTTGCCGGGGGGGGACAGTCCTACGAGCAGTACTTC. The chain combines TRBV29-1 with TRBJ2-7; D may be TRBD2 (8 bases). Germline V gene data show CDR1 as SQVTM and CDR2 as ANQGSEA. This CDR3 spans 14 amino acids. Trimming shortened V by 4 bases and J by 1 base, and 14 bases separated the two germline ends.

V is TRBV27 and J is TRBJ1-2; maybe TRBD1 (5 bases). V was shortened by 6 bases and J by 5 bases, with 13 bases between the two germline ends. The CDR3 totals 13 residues. Germline-derived CDR1 and CDR2 are MNHEY and SMNVEV (reference sequence). The CDR3 region is CASRGLGRYGYTF. CDR3 bases: TGTGCCAGCAGGGGGTTGGGGCGATATGGCTACACCTTC.

V gene TRBV7-3 combines with J gene TRBJ2-7; 12 positions match TRBD2. The CDR3 has 14 residues. Unmatched junction bases numbered 4, after V lost 5 bases and J lost 5 bases. Germline CDR1 is SGHTA and CDR2 is FQGTGA. The CDR3 region is CASSLAGGGHEQYF. In DNA, the CDR3 is TGTGCCAGCAGCCTAGCGGGAGGGGGCCACGAGCAGTACTTC. The full variable domain, in which reference TRBV7-3 and TRBJ2-7 provide the parts outside the CDR3, is GAGVSQTPSNKVTEKGKYVELRCDPISGHTALYWYRQSLGQGPEFLIYFQGTGAADDSGLPNDRFFAVRPEGSVSTLKIQRTERGDSAVYLCASSLAGGGHEQYFGPGTRLTVT.

The chain carries TRBV11-2 and TRBJ1-3; D uncertain. CDR1 SGHAT and CDR2 FQNNGV come from the germline V gene. This CDR3 comprises 16 residues. Trimming cost V 5 bases and J 5 bases, with 19 bases left between them. CDR3 sequence (DNA): TGTGCCAGCAGCCGCAGCCCGCGGAATATGCGAAACACCATATATTTT. This encodes CASSRSPRNMRNTIYF.

CDR3 DNA: TGTGCCAGCAGAGGCGGGCTGAACACTGAAGCTTTCTTT. Translating it yields CASRGGLNTEAFF. The V and J genes are TRBV6-5 and TRBJ1-1; D not resolved. The CDR3 is made up of 13 amino acids. Germline CDR1 and CDR2: MNHEY and SVGAGI. The V and J ends lost 6 bases and 0 bases respectively, with 8 bases between them.

This clone appeared a single time. This chain connects TRBV5-1 to TRBJ2-2; D ambiguous. With 3 bases removed from V and 0 bases from J, the gap between germline ends came to 12 bases. Germline assignment: CDR1 SGHRS and CDR2 YFSETQ. The CDR3 covers 16 residues. The CDR3 sequence: CASSSSPSSNTGELFF. In DNA form, the CDR3 reads TGCGCCAGCAGCTCCTCCCCCAGTTCGAACACCGGGGAGCTGTTTTTT.

J is TRBJ2-5 and V is TRBV4-1; 9 nucleotides agree with TRBD2. The trim removed 0 bases at V and 5 bases at J, leaving 4 bases unmatched. The germline gives CDR1 MGHRA, CDR2 YSYEKL. The CDR3 runs to 15 residues. For the CDR3, the DNA is TGCGCCAGCAGCCAAGAGGGACTAGCTCTGGAGACCCAGTACTTC. This codes for CASSQEGLALETQYF.

The CDR3 is CASSLGQGIDGYTF. As DNA, the CDR3 is TGCGCCAGCAGCTTGGGACAGGGGATAGATGGCTACACCTTC. The genes are TRBV5-1 and TRBJ1-2; TRBD1 agrees at 8 bases. J was trimmed by 6 bases and V by 0 bases; bases with no gene match: 4. Germline assignment: CDR1 SGHRS and CDR2 YFSETQ. CDR3 length equals 14 residues.

V usage is TRBV28 and J usage is TRBJ2-3; 12 nucleotides align to TRBD2. The CDR3 extends over 17 amino acids. CDR1 and CDR2 from the germline V gene are MDHEN and SYDVKM. With V trimmed by 0 bases and J by 2 bases, 3 bases remained unmatched. CDR3 loop: CASSLWASGRATDTQYF. The CDR3 DNA reads as TGTGCCAGCAGTTTATGGGCTAGCGGGAGGGCCACAGATACGCAGTATTTT.

This clone was picked up a small number of times. DNA of the CDR3: TGCGCCAGCAGCCAAGGGCTCCGGGACAGGAGCAATCAGCCCCAGCATTTT. Translating gives CASSQGLRDRSNQPQHF. The V call is TRBV4-1, the J call TRBJ1-5, with 8 bases aligning to TRBD1. The CDR3 sequence is 17 residues long. V lost 1 base and J lost 1; bases outside the gene matches: 6. Germline V gene lookup returns CDR1 MGHRA and CDR2 YSYEKL.

The genes are TRBV6-1 and TRBJ1-1; weak D call: TRBD1 (6 bases). Germline assignment: CDR1 MNHNS and CDR2 SASEGT. This CDR3 is 13 amino acids long. Trimming removed 8 bases from V and 0 bases from J, with 10 bases in between. CDR3 in DNA: TGTGCCAGCGTAGACAGGATGAACACTGAAGCTTTCTTT. Translation gives CASVDRMNTEAFF.

As regards this clone: Other DNA sequences in this specimen translate into the identical CDR3. The chain recombines TRBV28 with TRBJ1-5; TRBD1 is a possible D gene (6 bases). CDR3 length equals 14 residues. Trimming stripped 2 bases from V and 4 bases from J, with 9 bases between. Germline-derived CDR1 and CDR2 are MDHEN and SYDVKM. DNA for the CDR3: TGTGCCAGCAGTTTAACAGGGACAAATCAGCCCCAGCATTTT. Translated: CASSLTGTNQPQHF.

The chain joins TRBV6-6 to TRBJ2-5, with 9 bases lining up with TRBD2. The J call could be wrong; TRBJ2-7 is a better fit for the DNA end. CDR3 length: 15 residues. The germline gives CDR1 MNHNY, CDR2 SVGAGI (reference sequence). The CDR3: CASTAGTSISYEQYF. CDR3 nucleotide sequence: TGTGCCAGCACGGCTGGGACTAGCATTTCCTACGAGCAGTACTTC.

The chain carries TRBV27 and TRBJ1-2; D perhaps matches TRBD1 (6 bases). Germline V gene lookup returns CDR1 MNHEY and CDR2 SMNVEV (reference sequence). The CDR3 length is 15 residues. The V gene lost 2 bases and the J gene lost 6 bases, with 16 bases spanning the gap. The DNA of the CDR3 is TGTGCCAGCAGTTTAGTAGGGTCAGGGGCCCATGGCTACACCTTC. It yields the protein CASSLVGSGAHGYTF.

The chain uses TRBV28 and TRBJ2-7, with D maybe TRBD2 (6 bases). The length of the CDR3 is 13 residues. Germline CDR1 and CDR2: MDHEN and SYDVKM. Trimming removed 2 bases from V and 2 bases from J, with 7 bases in between. CDR3 region: CASSLRTTYEQYF. The CDR3 bases are TGTGCCAGCAGTTTACGGACTACCTACGAGCAGTACTTC.

The rearrangement links TRBV6-5 to TRBJ2-7; the D gene is possibly TRBD1 (5 bases). Trimming removed 0 bases at V and 2 bases at J, with 14 bases between. Looked up from germline, CDR1 is MNHEY and CDR2 is SVGAGI. The CDR3 is made up of 16 amino acids. Here the CDR3 reads CASSYSATANAYEQYF. Written as DNA, the CDR3 is TGTGCCAGCAGTTACTCGGCGACAGCAAACGCCTACGAGCAGTACTTC.

The V and J genes are TRBV28 and TRBJ1-5; D might be TRBD1 (5 bases). V was trimmed by 3 bases and J by 6 bases, leaving 18 bases between them. The CDR3 is 16 amino acids. Germline V gene data show CDR1 as MDHEN and CDR2 as SYDVKM. The CDR3 DNA reads TGTGCCAGCAGTTTGGGCCCCAGGGTACAGGCTCAGCCCCAGCATTTT. Translating it yields CASSLGPRVQAQPQHF.

The chain's CDR3 is CASSPQQGNEQYF. The CDR3 region has the DNA TGTGCCAGCTCACCTCAACAGGGAAACGAGCAGTACTTC. This chain uses TRBV18 with TRBJ2-7, with D possibly TRBD1 on 6 matching bases. Trimming removed 3 bases at V and 5 bases at J, with 11 bases between. CDR1 and CDR2 from the germline V gene are KGHSH and LQKENI. CDR3 length equals 13 residues.

The CDR3 DNA follows: TGTGCCAGCAGTCCCAGGGGGGCCGGGGTTAACTATGGCTACACCTTC. Protein product: CASSPRGAGVNYGYTF. The chain employs TRBV28 and TRBJ1-2; TRBD1 aligns across 7 bases. After removal of 5 bases from V and 1 base from J, the junction contained 10 bases not matched to a gene. The CDR3 spans 16 residues. The germline V gene has CDR1 MDHEN and CDR2 SYDVKM.

This clone was counted only a few times. The V gene is TRBV28, the J gene TRBJ1-1; 7 bases align to TRBD1. The CDR3 covers 12 residues. Germline CDR1 is MDHEN and CDR2 is SYDVKM. V gave up 2 bases and J gave up 11 bases; unmatched junction bases: 5. For the CDR3, the DNA is TGTGCCAGCAGTTTAGACAGGGTAAGGGCTTTCTTT. Its protein is CASSLDRVRAFF.

The chain couples TRBV4-1 to TRBJ2-6; unclear D gene. Per germline, CDR1 MGHRA and CDR2 YSYEKL. Trimming stripped 2 bases from V and 0 bases from J, with 5 bases between. The CDR3 has 15 residues. CDR3 loop: CASSQTSSGANVLTF. CDR3 DNA: TGCGCCAGCAGCCAAACGAGCTCTGGGGCCAACGTCCTGACTTTC.

V gene TRBV18 combines with J gene TRBJ2-7; 8 bases line up with TRBD1. The V gene end was trimmed by 6 bases and the J gene end by 6 bases; junction bases not matched to a gene: 10. Germline loops: CDR1 KGHSH, CDR2 LQKENI. The CDR3 runs 14 residues. The CDR3 sequence: CASSPRGLPAEQYF. The CDR3, as DNA: TGTGCCAGCTCTCCCAGGGGGCTACCTGCCGAGCAGTACTTC.

V usage is TRBV19 and J usage is TRBJ1-1; D is unclear. Trimming took off 5 bases at V and 2 bases at J, with 9 bases between the two ends. Germline V gene lookup returns CDR1 LNHDA and CDR2 SQIVND (reference sequence). This CDR3 has 13 residues. The CDR3 bases are TGTGCCAGTAGTCCCCGGGGAAACACTGAAGCTTTCTTT. Translated, it gives CASSPRGNTEAFF.